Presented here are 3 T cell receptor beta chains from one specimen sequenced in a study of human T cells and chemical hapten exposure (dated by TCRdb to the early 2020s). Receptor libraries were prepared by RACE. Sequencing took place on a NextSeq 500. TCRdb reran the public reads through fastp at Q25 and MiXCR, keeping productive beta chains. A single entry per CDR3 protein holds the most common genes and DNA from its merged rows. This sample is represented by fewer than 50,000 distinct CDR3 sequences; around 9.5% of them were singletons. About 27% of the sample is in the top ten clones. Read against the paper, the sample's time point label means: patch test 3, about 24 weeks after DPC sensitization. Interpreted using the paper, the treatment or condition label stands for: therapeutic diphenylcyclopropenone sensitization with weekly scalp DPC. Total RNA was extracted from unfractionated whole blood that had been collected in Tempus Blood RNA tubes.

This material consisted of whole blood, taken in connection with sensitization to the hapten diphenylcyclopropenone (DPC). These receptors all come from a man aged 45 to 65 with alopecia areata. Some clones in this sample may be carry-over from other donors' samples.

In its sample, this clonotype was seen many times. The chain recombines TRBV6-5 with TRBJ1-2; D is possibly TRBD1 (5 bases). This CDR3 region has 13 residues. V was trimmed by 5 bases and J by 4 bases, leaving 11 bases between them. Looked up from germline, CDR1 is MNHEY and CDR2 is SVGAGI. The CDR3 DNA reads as TGTGCCAGCAGTCCCAGGGTTCGCTATGGCTACACCTTC. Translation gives CASSPRVRYGYTF.

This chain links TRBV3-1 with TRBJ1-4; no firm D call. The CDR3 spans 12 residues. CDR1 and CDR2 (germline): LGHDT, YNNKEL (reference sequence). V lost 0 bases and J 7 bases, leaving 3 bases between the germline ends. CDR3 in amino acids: CASSQESEKLFF. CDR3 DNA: TGTGCCAGCAGCCAAGAAAGTGAAAAACTGTTTTTT. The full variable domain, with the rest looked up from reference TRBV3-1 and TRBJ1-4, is DTAVSQTPKYLVTQMGNDKSIKCEQNLGHDTMYWYKQDSKKFLKIMFSYNNKELIINETVPNRFSPKSPDKAHLNLHINSLELGDSAVYFCASSQESEKLFFGSGTQLSVL.

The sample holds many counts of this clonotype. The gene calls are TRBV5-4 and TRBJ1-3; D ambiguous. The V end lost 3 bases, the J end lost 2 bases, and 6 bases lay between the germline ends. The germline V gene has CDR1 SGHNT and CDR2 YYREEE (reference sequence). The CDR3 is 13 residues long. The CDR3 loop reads CASSSSAGNTIYF. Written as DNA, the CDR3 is TGTGCCAGCAGCTCGTCAGCTGGAAACACCATATATTTT.